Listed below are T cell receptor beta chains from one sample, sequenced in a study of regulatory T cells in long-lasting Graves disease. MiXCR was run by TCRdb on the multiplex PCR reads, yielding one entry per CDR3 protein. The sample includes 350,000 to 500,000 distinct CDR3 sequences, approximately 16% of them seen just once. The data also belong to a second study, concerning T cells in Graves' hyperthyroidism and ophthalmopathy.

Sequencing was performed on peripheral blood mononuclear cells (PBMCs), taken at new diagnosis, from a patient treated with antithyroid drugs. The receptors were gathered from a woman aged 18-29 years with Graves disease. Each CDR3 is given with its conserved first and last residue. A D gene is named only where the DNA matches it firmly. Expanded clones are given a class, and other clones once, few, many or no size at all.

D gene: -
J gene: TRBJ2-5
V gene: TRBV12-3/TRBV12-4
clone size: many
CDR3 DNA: TGTGCCAGCAGGCCCAATGTGGGGACCCAGTACTTC
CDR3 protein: CASRPNVGTQYF

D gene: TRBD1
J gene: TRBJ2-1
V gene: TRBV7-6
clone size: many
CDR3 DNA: TGTGCCAGCAGCTTAGAGGGACAGCGTAATGAGCAGTTCTTC
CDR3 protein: CASSLEGQRNEQFF

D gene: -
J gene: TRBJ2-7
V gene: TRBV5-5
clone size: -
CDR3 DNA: TGTGCCAGCAGCTTGTCCCAGAAATACGAGCAGTACTTC
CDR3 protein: CASSLSQKYEQYF

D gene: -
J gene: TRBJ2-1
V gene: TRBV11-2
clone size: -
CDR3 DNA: TGTGCCAGCAGCTTACGACGAGCTAGCTTCGGAGAGCAGTTCTTC
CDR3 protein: CASSLRRASFGEQFF

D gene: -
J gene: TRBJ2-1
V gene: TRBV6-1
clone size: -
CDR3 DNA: TGTGCCAGCACCCAGAACCCCACCGGGGACTCCTACGAGCAGTTCTTC
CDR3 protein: CASTQNPTGDSYEQFF

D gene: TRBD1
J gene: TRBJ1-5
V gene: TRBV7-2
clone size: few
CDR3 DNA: TGTGCCAGCAGCTTGGGGACAGGGAAGGGGAATCAGCCCCAGCATTTT
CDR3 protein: CASSLGTGKGNQPQHF

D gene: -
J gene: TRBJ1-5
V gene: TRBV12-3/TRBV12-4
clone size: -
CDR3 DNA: TGTGCCAGCAGCCCCGGAGCGGGCGTAGATCAGCCCCAGCATTTT
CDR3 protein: CASSPGAGVDQPQHF

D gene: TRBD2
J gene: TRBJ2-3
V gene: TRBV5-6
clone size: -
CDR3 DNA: TGTGCCAGCAGCTTGAGAATACGGGGTCTAGCGGGAGTTCGGGGCGCAGATACGCAGTATTTT
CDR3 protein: CASSLRIRGLAGVRGADTQYF

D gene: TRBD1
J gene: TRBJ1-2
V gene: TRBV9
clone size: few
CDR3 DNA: TGTGCCAGCAGCGTAGGACAGGGTGTGAATGGCTACACCTTC
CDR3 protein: CASSVGQGVNGYTF

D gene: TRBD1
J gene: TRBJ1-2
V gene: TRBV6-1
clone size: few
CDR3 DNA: TGTGCCAGCAGCGAAATGGACAGGGGGCTCGGCTACACCTTC
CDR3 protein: CASSEMDRGLGYTF

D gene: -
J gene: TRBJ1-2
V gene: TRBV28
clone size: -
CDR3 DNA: TGTGCCACCTCCTCCGCCGGTGACTATGGCTACACCTTC
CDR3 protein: CATSSAGDYGYTF

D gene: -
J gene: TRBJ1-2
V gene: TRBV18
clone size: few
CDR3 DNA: TGTGCCAGCTCACAACAGGACAGCCTTAACTATGGCTACACCTTC
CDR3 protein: CASSQQDSLNYGYTF

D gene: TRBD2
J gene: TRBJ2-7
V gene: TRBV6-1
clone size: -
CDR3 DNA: TGTGCCAGCACCCAACTTCCGGGACTAGCCCTCTACGAGCAGTACTTC
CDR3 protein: CASTQLPGLALYEQYF

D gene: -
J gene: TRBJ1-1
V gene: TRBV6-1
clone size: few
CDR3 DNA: TGTGCCAGCAGTACCTCAGTGAACACTGAAGCTTTCTTT
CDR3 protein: CASSTSVNTEAFF

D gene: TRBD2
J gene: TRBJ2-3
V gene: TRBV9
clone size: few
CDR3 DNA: TGTGCCAGCAGCGTGGCGGGGACTAGCGGGAGAACAGATACGCAGTATTTT
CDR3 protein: CASSVAGTSGRTDTQYF

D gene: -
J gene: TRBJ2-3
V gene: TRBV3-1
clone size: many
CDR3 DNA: TGTGCCAGCAGCCCTCCTTCGTCTAGGGATACGCAGTATTTT
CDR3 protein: CASSPPSSRDTQYF

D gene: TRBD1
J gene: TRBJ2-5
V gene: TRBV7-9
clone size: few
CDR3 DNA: TGTGCCAGCGGCACAGGGGATTTTACGAAGACCCAGTACTTC
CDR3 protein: CASGTGDFTKTQYF

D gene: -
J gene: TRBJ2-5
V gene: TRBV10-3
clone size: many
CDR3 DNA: TGTGCCATCAGTGAGTCGTCAGCGGGCGTCTTCCAAGAGACCCAGTACTTC
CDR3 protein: CAISESSAGVFQETQYF

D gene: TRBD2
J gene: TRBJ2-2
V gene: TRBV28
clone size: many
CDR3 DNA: TGTGCCAGCAGTTTACTAGCGGGAGGGCCGGCGAACACCGGGGAGCTGTTTTTT
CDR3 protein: CASSLLAGGPANTGELFF

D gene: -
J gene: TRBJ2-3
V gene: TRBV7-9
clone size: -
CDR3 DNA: TGTGCCAGCAGTAGAGTGGCCAGTGTTGGCACAGATACGCAGTATTTT
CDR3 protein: CASSRVASVGTDTQYF

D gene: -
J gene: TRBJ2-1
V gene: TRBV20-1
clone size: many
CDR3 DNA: TGCAGTGCTGGGGAAGGGGGTTATCAGTTCTTC
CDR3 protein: CSAGEGGYQFF

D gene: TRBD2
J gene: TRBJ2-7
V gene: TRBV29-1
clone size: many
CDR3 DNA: TGCAGCGTGCGTAGCGGGGGCTCCTACGAGCAGTACTTC
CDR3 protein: CSVRSGGSYEQYF

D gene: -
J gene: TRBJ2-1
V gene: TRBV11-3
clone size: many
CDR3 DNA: TGTGCCAGCAGCTTCGAGTTCCTGAGCTCCTACAATGAGCAGTTCTTC
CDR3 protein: CASSFEFLSSYNEQFF

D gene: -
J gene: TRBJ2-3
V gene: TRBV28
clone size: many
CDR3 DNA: TGTGCCACAGGGGAGTCCTATCTTTCCACAGATACGCAGTATTTT
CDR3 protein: CATGESYLSTDTQYF

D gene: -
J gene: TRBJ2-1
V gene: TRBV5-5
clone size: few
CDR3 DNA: TGTGCCAGCAGTTACAGAGGGTTTACAGGGAGCTTTGGGAATGAGCAGTTCTTC
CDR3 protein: CASSYRGFTGSFGNEQFF

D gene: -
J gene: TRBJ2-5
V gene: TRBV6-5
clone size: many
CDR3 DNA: TGTGCCAGCAGTTGGACAGCTCCCGGGGAGACCCAGTACTTC
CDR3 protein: CASSWTAPGETQYF